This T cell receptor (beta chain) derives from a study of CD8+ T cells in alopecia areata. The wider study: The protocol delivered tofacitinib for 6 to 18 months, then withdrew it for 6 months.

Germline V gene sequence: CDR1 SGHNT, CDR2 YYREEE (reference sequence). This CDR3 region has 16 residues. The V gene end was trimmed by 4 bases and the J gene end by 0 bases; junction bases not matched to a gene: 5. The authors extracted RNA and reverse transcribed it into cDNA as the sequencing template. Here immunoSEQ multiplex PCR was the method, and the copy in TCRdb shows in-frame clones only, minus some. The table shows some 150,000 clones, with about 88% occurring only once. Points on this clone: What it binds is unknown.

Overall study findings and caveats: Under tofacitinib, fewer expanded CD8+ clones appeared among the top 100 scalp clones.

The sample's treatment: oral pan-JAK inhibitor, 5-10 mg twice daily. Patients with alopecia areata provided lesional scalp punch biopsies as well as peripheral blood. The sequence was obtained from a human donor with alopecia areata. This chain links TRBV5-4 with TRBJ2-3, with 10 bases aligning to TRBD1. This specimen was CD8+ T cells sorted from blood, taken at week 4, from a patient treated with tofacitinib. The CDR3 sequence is CASSIRDRGSTDTQYF. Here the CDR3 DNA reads TGTGCCAGCAGCATCCGGGACAGGGGTAGCACAGATACGCAGTATTTT.